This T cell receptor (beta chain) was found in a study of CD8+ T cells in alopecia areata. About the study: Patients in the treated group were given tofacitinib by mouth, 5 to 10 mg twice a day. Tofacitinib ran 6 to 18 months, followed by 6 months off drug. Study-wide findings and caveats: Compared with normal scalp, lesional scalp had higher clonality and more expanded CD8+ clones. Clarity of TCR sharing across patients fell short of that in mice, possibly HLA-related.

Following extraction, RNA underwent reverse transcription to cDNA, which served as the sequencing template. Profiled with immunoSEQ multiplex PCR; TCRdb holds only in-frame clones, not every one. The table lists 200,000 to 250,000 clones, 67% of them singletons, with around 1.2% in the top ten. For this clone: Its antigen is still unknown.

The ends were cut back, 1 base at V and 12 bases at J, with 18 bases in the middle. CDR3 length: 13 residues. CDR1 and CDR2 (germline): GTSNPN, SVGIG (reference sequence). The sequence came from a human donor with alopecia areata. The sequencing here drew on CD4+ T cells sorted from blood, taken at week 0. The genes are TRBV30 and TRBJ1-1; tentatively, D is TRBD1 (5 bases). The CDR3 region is CAWSASQESSTFF. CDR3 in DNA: TGTGCCTGGAGTGCCTCACAGGAGTCGTCCACTTTCTTT.